This T cell receptor beta chain was obtained from a study of T cells after yellow fever vaccination. The CDR3 sequence is 18 residues long. With 0 bases clipped from V and 4 bases from J, the junction kept 7 bases outside the gene matches. Germline CDR1 is DFQATT and CDR2 is SNEGSKA (reference sequence). TCRdb ran MiXCR on the 5' RACE reads and lists one entry per CDR3 protein. This sample has fewer than 400,000 distinct CDR3 sequences, with approximately 6% found just once. Many counts were recorded for this clonotype. The sample consisted of PBMCs, taken 5 days after the yellow fever booster vaccination. The J gene is TRBJ2-2, the V gene TRBV20-1; 14 nucleotides line up with TRBD2. The TCR originated in a man younger than 40 who received the YFV17D yellow fever vaccine. The CDR3, as DNA: TGCAGTGCTAGAGATCCCGGACTAGCGGGAGGTAGCACCGGGGAGCTGTTTTTT. Translation gives CSARDPGLAGGSTGELFF.